This is a list of T cell receptor beta chains from one sample in a study of blood T cell repertoires in COVID-19. The assay was immunoSEQ multiplex PCR, and TCRdb's table has in-frame clones only and misses some. The sample has some 120,000 clones; more than 70% are singletons. Sequencing was performed on peripheral blood. Every receptor here comes from a human donor in a cohort sampled during active COVID-19. Each CDR3 is given with its conserved first and last residue. The order of the fields is clone size, V gene, J gene, D gene, CDR3 DNA, CDR3 protein. The D gene is left open where the match is weak. Clone size appears in some rows only: once, few, many, or a class for an expanded clone.

.,TRBV13,TRBJ1-2,.,TGTGCCAGCAGCTTAGTCCAGACTAACTATGGCTACACCTTC,CASSLVQTNYGYTF
.,TRBV12-5,TRBJ1-1,.,TGTGCTAGTGGTGCCGGGGAGGGGCGGGCTGAAGCTTTCTTT,CASGAGEGRAEAFF
.,TRBV3-1/TRBV3-2,TRBJ2-1,TRBD1,TGTGCCAGCAGCCAAGATCTAGGGGACAGGGTTTACAATGAGCAGTTCTTC,CASSQDLGDRVYNEQFF
.,TRBV30,TRBJ2-7,.,TGTGCCTGGAGTCTAACAGGTGATTACGAGCAGTACTTC,CAWSLTGDYEQYF
.,TRBV12-3/TRBV12-4,TRBJ2-3,.,TGTGCCAGCGGACTTACAGATACGCAGTATTTT,CASGLTDTQYF
few,TRBV27,TRBJ2-4,TRBD1,TGTGCCAGCAGTTTATCTGGGGACAGGGGGCACATTCAGTACTTC,CASSLSGDRGHIQYF
.,TRBV19,TRBJ2-7,TRBD2,TGTGCCAGTAGTACACCGGGACTAGGGAGTCCCTACGAGCAGTACTTC,CASSTPGLGSPYEQYF
once,TRBV9,TRBJ2-5,.,TGTGCCAGCAGCGTAGAGGCGGCTTACCAAGAGACCCAGTACTTC,CASSVEAAYQETQYF
.,TRBV14,TRBJ2-5,TRBD2,TGTGCCAGCAGCCAGGGACTAGTCTTTCGAGAGACCCAGTACTTC,CASSQGLVFRETQYF
.,TRBV11-2,TRBJ2-7,TRBD2,TGTGCCAGCAGCTTAGGGCAGTTGGAGCGGGAGGCGCAGTACTTC,CASSLGQLEREAQYF